This TCR beta chain was recovered during a study of blood T cells in healthy people across ages. This clonotype came up a few times. Antigen: not known. Germline CDR1 reads MNHEY; CDR2 reads SVGEGT. Trimming removed 2 bases at V and 8 bases at J, with 21 bases between. The CDR3 has 16 amino acids. A second PCR of 7 to 11 cycles used a sample-barcoded 5' primer and a J-beta primer mix. TCRdb redid the calling of the 5' RACE reads with MiXCR, one entry per CDR3 protein. The table shows about 600,000 distinct CDR3 sequences, with about 45% occurring only once. Study-wide points: The long-lived group displayed more naive CD4+ cells, plus higher diversity, than the aged donors did. Nothing was known about donor CMV status, and this possibly confounded expanded clonotype changes.

Specimen: blood. The rearrangement links TRBV6-2 or TRBV6-3 to TRBJ1-2, with D maybe TRBD1 (6 bases). This TCR derives from an older man in good health. CDR3 sequence reads: CASSYARTGRYGGYTF. The DNA of the CDR3 is TGTGCCAGCAGTTACGCCCGAACAGGGAGATACGGAGGCTACACCTTC.